One TCR beta chain is described in this entry. Its antigen is currently unknown. The sample belongs to a study of OX40 agonist ivuxolimab in advanced cancers. Points from the study as a whole: Expanded peripheral T cell antigen specificity was not determined.

Profiling relied on immunoSEQ multiplex PCR, and the TCRdb table lists in-frame clones only, not all of them. The sample lists 72,000 or so clones; approximately 90% were seen once. V dropped 8 bases and J dropped 4; count of bases not matched to a gene: 14. CDR1 SNHLY and CDR2 FYNNEI come from the germline V gene. The CDR3 spans 15 residues. The J gene is TRBJ2-7, the V gene TRBV2; 7 nucleotides match TRBD1. This receptor was taken from an adult with an advanced solid tumor such as melanoma, head and neck, liver or kidney cancer. The source was CD4+ or CD8+ T cells sorted from blood, collected in a trial of the OX40 agonist ivuxolimab. The CDR3 is CASRIDRASGYEQYF. DNA for the CDR3: TGTGCCAGCCGTATAGACAGGGCTTCAGGGTACGAGCAGTACTTC.